This record covers a single TCR beta chain. This clone was observed a single time. The clone's antigen remains unknown. No much larger clonotype is one base removed from it; base qualities were not supplied. The cohort comprised more than 550 healthy bone marrow donors. All cohort members were sampled while nominally healthy, although unrecorded immune exposures were likely present. The donor tested CMV seronegative and was one of the 352 seronegative cohort members. Every donor gave a peripheral blood sample, and the peripheral blood mononuclear cells from that sample were used for TCR beta sequencing. Genomic DNA extraction from the blood cell samples was performed with the Qiagen DNeasy Blood Extraction Kit. This sample is part of a study of cytomegalovirus exposure and HLA in healthy donors (dated by TCRdb to between 2016 and 2019). Looking at the study overall: In an earlier analysis of around 540 of the donors, approximately 300 Gb of sequence data and about 110 million unique TCR beta sequences from about 180 million T cells were reported. An early release covering 550 to 700 HLA-typed donors comprised approximately 300 gigabases of sequencing data and tens of millions of unique TCR sequences. The genetic ancestry cluster associated with self-reported Caucasian donors included about 81% of the roughly 410 genotyped donors. The aim of the study was to test whether cataloging public T cell receptors could identify signatures of past pathogen exposure. The study profiled the T cell repertoires of about 640 subjects by immunosequencing and related them to cytomegalovirus serostatus. Along with the roughly 670-subject first cohort, a separate validation cohort of 120 different subjects was used. To predict cytomegalovirus infection status, the study combined high-throughput TCR immunosequencing, statistical association of individual TCRs with disease status, and machine learning. A later analysis re-examined previously published TCR beta repertoires from just over 650 donors and added high-resolution HLA genotyping to investigate patterns of TCR occurrence. Rather than drawing on any new phenotypic data, the later analysis identified candidate immune exposures from TCR beta sequences and the way those sequences occurred across donors. To decide whether each TCR beta V gene segment behaved as functional or pseudogenic, an earlier analysis of approximately 590 of the donors relied on high-throughput TCR beta sequencing. Donor age, sex, ethnicity and CMV serostatus were collected together with the repertoire data. In a later genetic analysis, genome-wide SNP genotypes for about 55% of the roughly 700 donors were used, and that subset was treated as a discovery cohort. All discovery cohort repertoires had been generated using a single sequencing platform. HLA typing covered class I and class II loci at four-digit resolution. The number of typed donors differed by locus: about 620-640 for A, B, C, DRB1 and DQB1; 500 to 550 for DQA1; about 600 for DPA1; and roughly 470 for DPB1. Four or five DR-DQ haplotypes were handled as single units for association and clustering because linkage in the cohort was strong. Across under 500 genotyped donors of the cohort, an average of approximately 200,000 unique TCR beta nucleotide sequences per donor were sequenced, and roughly 18% of those sequences were non-productive.

CDR1 and CDR2 were assigned from the germline V gene as MRHNA and SNTAGT. Trimming takes 4 bases off V and 1 base off J; junction bases not matched to a gene: 1. Reading from cysteine to phenylalanine, the CDR3 counts 15 amino acids. This entry keeps only the CDR3 DNA: 45 bases, framed from base 1. The study at large found these results: Because HLA typing was missing for some donors at each locus, association tests included only the typed subset. This cohort had only TCR beta chains sequenced, and the lack of alpha or paired-chain data limited which features could be detected. In a later analysis, HLA-associated TCR beta chains were found to be more clonally expanded and to have lower generation probabilities than equally common non-associated chains. The classifier was reported to diagnose cytomegalovirus status with high specificity and sensitivity in both the original cohort and the validation cohort. When HLA alleles, especially DR and DQ, strongly co-occurred, TCR associations were difficult to assign to individual alleles. An association between a missense DCLRE1C variant and V-gene and J-gene trimming of TCR beta chains was found in a later genetic analysis and replicated in an independent cohort. Compared with the approximately 600-donor mean, donors in an Asian-associated ancestry cluster had fewer N-insertions in productive TCRs, according to a later genetic analysis. Several of the top co-occurrence clusters appeared to be linked to parvovirus B19, influenza, CMV and Epstein-Barr virus, according to a later analysis. Most TCR sequences were seen in very few donors, while some public TCRs were found in many individuals. Specific HLA alleles were associated with over 15,000 TCR beta sequences at a false discovery rate of 0.05 in a later analysis. Some IMGT-functional V segments, including TRBV6-2 and TRBV6-3, could not be distinguished by the 87-base-pair reads and were therefore excluded. Linkage disequilibrium might explain the correlated functional status among segregating V segments, but an unknown experimental factor could not be excluded. In vitro tests confirmed that a few of the cytomegalovirus-associated TCR beta chains recognize cytomegalovirus antigens. The sequencing pipeline was judged likely to have produced a cluster of highly shared sequence variants as a technical artifact. Over 15 rarely observed V segments, including chromosome 9 orphons, were excluded from the earlier analysis of almost 600 of the donors because counts were too low. According to the authors, the approach could potentially be generalized to other disease states and immunological phenotypes. According to a later analysis, most CMV-associated TCR beta chains appeared to be HLA-restricted, and the HLA associations seemed to be driven largely by CMV exposure. Sequencing depth was assumed to be roughly uniform across donors in the presence/absence analyses, though that assumption may not hold. In a later analysis, TCR association rates were found to vary across HLA loci, with the most associated TCRs seen for DRB1 alleles and the fewest for HLA-C alleles. In an earlier analysis of around 600 of the donors, most TCR beta V segments were observed in productive rearrangements about 87% or about 30% of the time, broadly matching IMGT annotations. The only immune exposure information available for the cohort was CMV serostatus. In the study, approximately 160 TCR beta chains were listed as associated with cytomegalovirus. A further reported finding was that TCR beta sequences accurately predicted the HLA-A and HLA-B alleles for most subjects in the first cohort.

Receptor libraries were prepared by the immunoSEQ multiplex PCR assay. For the multiplex PCR, a mixture combining 60 forward primers for TCR Vbeta segments and 13 reverse primers for TCR Jbeta segments was used. The CDR3 region of rearranged TCR beta genes was amplified from genomic DNA by a multiplex PCR assay. The amplified TCR beta libraries were sequenced on the Illumina HiSeq System as 87-base-pair reads. The original pipeline was this. A later analysis counted some 80 million unique TCR beta chains across the 500 to 850 repertoires, and roughly 10 million of these chains were shared by at least two donors. Raw reads were error-corrected and collapsed into unique sequences by a nearest-neighbor algorithm in which closely related sequences were merged to remove PCR and sequencing errors. V, D and J gene segments were assigned by aligning CDR3 sequences to IMGT reference sequences. For a sequence to be retained, at least a six-nucleotide match to both a V gene segment and a J gene segment was required. A rearrangement counted as productive if the CDR3 had no stop codons and remained in frame with V and J, and every other rearrangement counted as non-productive. CDR3 was defined according to IMGT convention as the region running from the second conserved V-encoded cysteine to the conserved J-encoded phenylalanine. Sequences without an unambiguous match to a single V gene segment were excluded from the earlier analysis of almost 600 of the donors. In an earlier analysis of a few hundred of the donors, V segments were called functional above 56.7% productive rearrangements and were called segregating when the between-donor standard deviation exceeded 5%. A statistical classification framework was built to diagnose cytomegalovirus status from the catalog of TCR beta chain sequences. In a later analysis, TCR nucleotide sequences were compared against IMGT/GENE-DB human TR gene sequences so that V and J genes could be assigned. The TCRdist pipeline was used in a later analysis to assign CDR3 sequences and most-parsimonious VDJ recombination scenarios. In a later analysis, every TCR beta chain was defined by the combination of its CDR3 amino acid sequence and its V-gene family, and reads without a unique V-gene family were dropped. In a later analysis, fewer than 600 highly shared, low-generation-probability nucleotide sequences were removed to address suspected cross-contamination and a sequencing artifact. In a later analysis, a clonal expansion index was calculated for each public chain from normalized within-repertoire ranks of inferred template counts. In a later analysis, generation probabilities were computed using a VDJ recombination model fitted to out-of-frame rearrangements, and the results were checked against IGoR. A later analysis scored TCR-TCR, TCR-HLA and TCR-CMV co-occurrence with hypergeometric tests, applying a repertoire-size bias correction to TCR pairs. A later analysis estimated false discovery rates by permuting HLA or CMV assignments 20 times. In a later analysis, co-occurring TCRs were grouped with DBSCAN, and TCRdist sequence similarity was added when clustering was performed within HLA-allele-positive subsets. Repertoires with fewer than 30,000 or more than 120,000 public chains, plus five repertoires with anomalous nucleotide sharing, were excluded from co-occurrence clustering. In its TCRdb copy, this immuneACCESS table keeps in-frame sequences only and misses some clones. Where compared with another copy, unresolved V genes explain less than half of these, and the others have no known cause. D and trimming were read from the DNA, whereas the V and J calls and clone size are those reported in that table. Here the sample has over 150,000 clones; about three quarters occur a single time. The biggest ten clones account for 1.3% to 1.5% of the sample.

This TCR derives from a man younger than 35 in good health and CMV-seronegative. Sample: PBMCs. This sequence uses TRBV6-4 and TRBJ2-3; TRBD2 agrees with 11 junctional bases. The DNA reads as follows: TGTGCCAGCAGTGTGACTAGCGGGGGCACAGATACGCAGTATTTT. Its translation is CASSVTSGGTDTQYF.